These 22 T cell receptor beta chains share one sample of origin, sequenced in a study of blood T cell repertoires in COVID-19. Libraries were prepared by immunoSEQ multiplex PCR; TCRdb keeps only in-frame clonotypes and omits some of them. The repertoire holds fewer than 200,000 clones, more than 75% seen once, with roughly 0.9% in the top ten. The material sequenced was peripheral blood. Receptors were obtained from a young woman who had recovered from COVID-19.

The CDR3 nucleotides read TGTGCCAGCCGCTCCGGGAACAGGGGGCTCTACGAGCAGTACTTC. This codes for CASRSGNRGLYEQYF. This chain connects TRBV6-5 to TRBJ2-7, with 9 bases matching TRBD1. Trimming cost V 8 bases and J 3 bases; bases outside gene matches: 11. Germline loops: CDR1 MNHEY, CDR2 SVGAGI. CDR3 length: 15 amino acids.

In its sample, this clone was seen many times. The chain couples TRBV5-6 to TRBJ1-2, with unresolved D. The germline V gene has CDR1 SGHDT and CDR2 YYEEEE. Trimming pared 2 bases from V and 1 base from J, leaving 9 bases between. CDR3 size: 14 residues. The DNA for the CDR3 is TGTGCCAGCAGCTTACCCGGGGATAACTATGGCTACACCTTC. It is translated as CASSLPGDNYGYTF.

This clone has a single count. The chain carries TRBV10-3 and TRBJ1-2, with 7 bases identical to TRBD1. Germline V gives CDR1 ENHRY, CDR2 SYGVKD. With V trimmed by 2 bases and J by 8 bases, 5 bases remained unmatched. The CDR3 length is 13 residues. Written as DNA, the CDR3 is TGTGCCATCAGTGAGGACAGGGCTGGGGGCTACACCTTC. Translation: CAISEDRAGGYTF.

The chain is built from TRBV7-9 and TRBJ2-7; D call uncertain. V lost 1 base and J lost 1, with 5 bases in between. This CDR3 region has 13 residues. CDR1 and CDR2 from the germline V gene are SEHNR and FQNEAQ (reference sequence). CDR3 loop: CASSLGASYEQYF. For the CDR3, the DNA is TGTGCCAGCAGCTTAGGCGCGTCCTACGAGCAGTACTTC.

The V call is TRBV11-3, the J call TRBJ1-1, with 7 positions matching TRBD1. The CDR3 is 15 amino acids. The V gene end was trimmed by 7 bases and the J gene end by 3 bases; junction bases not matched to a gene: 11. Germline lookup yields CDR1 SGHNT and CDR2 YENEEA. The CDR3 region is CASIPYRGSYTEAFF. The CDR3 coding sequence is TGTGCCAGCATCCCCTACAGGGGATCGTACACTGAAGCTTTCTTT.

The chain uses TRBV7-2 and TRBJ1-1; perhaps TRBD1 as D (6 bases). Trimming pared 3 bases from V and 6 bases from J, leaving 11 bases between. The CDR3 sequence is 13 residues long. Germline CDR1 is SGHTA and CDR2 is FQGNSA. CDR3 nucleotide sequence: TGTGCCAGCAGCTTTGGGTCAGGGGCTGAAGCTTTCTTT. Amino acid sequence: CASSFGSGAEAFF.

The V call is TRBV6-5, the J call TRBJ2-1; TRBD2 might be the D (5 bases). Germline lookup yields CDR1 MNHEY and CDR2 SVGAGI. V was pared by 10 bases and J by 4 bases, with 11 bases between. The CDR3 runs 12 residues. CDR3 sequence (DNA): TGTGCCACCGAGGACTTTTACAATGAGCAGTTCTTC. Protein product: CATEDFYNEQFF.

CDR3 region: CARGGETSGRSSYNEQFF. The CDR3 nucleotides are TGTGCCAGAGGGGGGGAGACTAGCGGGAGATCCTCCTACAATGAGCAGTTCTTC. The chain links TRBV21-1 to TRBJ2-1; TRBD2, the table's D call, lacks a check against the DNA. TRBV21-1 is marked as a pseudogene. CDR3 size: 18 residues.

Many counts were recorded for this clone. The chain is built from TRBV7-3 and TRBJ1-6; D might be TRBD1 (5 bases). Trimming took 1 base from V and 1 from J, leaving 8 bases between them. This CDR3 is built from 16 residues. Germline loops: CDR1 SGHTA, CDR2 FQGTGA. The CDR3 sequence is CASSLRGRSYNSPLHF. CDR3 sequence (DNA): TGTGCCAGCAGCTTAAGGGGGAGGTCCTATAATTCACCCCTCCACTTT.

CDR3 amino acids: CASSRGGTSGRFLPDTQYF. DNA for the CDR3: TGTGCCAGTAGTAGAGGGGGTACTAGCGGGAGGTTTTTACCGGATACGCAGTATTTT. The chain recombines TRBV19 with TRBJ2-3; 12 bases are a match to TRBD2. The J segment lost 6 bases and the V segment lost 4 bases, leaving 17 bases of the junction unmatched. Germline loops: CDR1 LNHDA, CDR2 SQIVND (reference sequence). The CDR3 sequence is 19 residues long.

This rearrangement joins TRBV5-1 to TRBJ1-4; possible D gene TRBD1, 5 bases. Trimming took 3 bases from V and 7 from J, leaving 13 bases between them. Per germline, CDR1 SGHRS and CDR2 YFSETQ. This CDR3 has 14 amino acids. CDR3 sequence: CASSWGVSPEKLFF. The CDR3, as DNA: TGCGCCAGCAGCTGGGGGGTATCCCCTGAAAAACTGTTTTTT.

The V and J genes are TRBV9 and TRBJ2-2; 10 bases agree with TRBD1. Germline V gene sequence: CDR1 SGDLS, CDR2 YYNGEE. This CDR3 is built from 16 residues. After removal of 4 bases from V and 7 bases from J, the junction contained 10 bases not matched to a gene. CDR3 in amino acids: CASSTRTGGVVGELFF. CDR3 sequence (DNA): TGTGCCAGCAGCACCCGGACAGGGGGTGTTGTCGGGGAGCTGTTTTTT.

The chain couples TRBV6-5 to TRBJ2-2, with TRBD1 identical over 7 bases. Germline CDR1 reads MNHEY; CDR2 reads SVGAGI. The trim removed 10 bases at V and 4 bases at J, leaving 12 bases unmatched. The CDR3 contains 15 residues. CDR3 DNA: TGTGCCACCACAGGGGTGCGACTCCCCACCGGGGAGCTGTTTTTT. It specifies CATTGVRLPTGELFF.

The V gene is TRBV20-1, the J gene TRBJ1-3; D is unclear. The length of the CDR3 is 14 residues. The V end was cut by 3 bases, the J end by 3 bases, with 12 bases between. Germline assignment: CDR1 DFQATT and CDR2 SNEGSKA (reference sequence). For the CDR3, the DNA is TGCAGTGCTAGTGGGCCTGCCGATGGAAACACCATATATTTT. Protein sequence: CSASGPADGNTIYF.

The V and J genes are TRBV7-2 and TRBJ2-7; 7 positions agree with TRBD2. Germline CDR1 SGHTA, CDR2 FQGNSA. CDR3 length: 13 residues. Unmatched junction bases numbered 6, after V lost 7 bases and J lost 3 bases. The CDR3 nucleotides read TGTGCCAGCAAGGAGCGGGGAAACTACGAGCAGTACTTC. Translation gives CASKERGNYEQYF.

In DNA, the CDR3 is TGTGCCAGCGGAAGAGCGGGGGGGGTCTCCTACGAGCAGTACTTC. This codes for CASGRAGGVSYEQYF. The rearrangement links TRBV7-2 to TRBJ2-7; 10 positions match TRBD2. The CDR3 length is 15 residues. The trim removed 8 bases at V and 0 bases at J, leaving 7 bases unmatched. Germline V gene lookup returns CDR1 SGHTA and CDR2 FQGNSA. Complete variable domain (other parts from reference TRBV7-2 and TRBJ2-7): GAGVSQSPSNKVTEKGKDVELRCDPISGHTALYWYRQSLGQGLEFLIYFQGNSAPDKSGLPSDRFSAERTGGSVSTLTIQRTQQEDSAVYLCASGRAGGVSYEQYFGPGTRLTVT.

The CDR3 coding sequence is TGTGCCAGCAGTCTTCAGGCGGGGGACCAAGAGAACTATGGCTACACCTTC. This codes for CASSLQAGDQENYGYTF. The chain uses TRBV6-6 and TRBJ1-2; TRBD1 might be the D (5 bases). Germline CDR1 and CDR2: MNHNY and SVGAGI (reference sequence). Trimming took 5 bases from V and 2 from J, leaving 21 bases between them. The CDR3 runs to 17 residues.

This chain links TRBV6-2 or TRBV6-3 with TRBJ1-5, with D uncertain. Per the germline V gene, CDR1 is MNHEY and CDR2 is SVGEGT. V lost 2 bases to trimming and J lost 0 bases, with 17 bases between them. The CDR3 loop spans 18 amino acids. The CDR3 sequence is CASSYTVTTLVSNQPQHF. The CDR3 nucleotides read TGTGCCAGCAGTTACACAGTGACTACCCTCGTTAGCAATCAGCCCCAGCATTTT.

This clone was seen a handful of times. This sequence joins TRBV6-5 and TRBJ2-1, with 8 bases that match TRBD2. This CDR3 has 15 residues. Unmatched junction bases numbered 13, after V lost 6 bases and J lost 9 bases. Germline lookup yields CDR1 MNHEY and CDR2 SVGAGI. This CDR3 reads CASRLLASGYFEQFF. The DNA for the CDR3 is TGTGCCAGCAGACTGCTGGCTAGCGGGTACTTTGAGCAGTTCTTC.

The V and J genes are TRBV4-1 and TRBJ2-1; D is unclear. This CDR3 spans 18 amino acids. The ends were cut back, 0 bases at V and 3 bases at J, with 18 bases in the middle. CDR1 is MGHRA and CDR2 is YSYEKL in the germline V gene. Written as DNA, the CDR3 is TGCGCCAGCAGCCAAGAGGGTTGGCCTTCAGGCAACTACAATGAGCAGTTCTTC. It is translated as CASSQEGWPSGNYNEQFF.

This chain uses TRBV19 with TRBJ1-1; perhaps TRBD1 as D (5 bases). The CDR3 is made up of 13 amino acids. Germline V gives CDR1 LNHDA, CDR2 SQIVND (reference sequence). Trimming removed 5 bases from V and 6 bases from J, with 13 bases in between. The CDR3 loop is CASSLPRGAEAFF. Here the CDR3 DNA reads TGTGCCAGTAGTCTCCCCCGGGGGGCTGAAGCTTTCTTT. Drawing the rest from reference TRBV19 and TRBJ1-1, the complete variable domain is DGGITQSPKYLFRKEGQNVTLSCEQNLNHDAMYWYRQDPGQGLRLIYYSQIVNDFQKGDIAEGYSVSREKKESFPLTVTSAQKNPTAFYLCASSLPRGAEAFFGQGTRLTVV.

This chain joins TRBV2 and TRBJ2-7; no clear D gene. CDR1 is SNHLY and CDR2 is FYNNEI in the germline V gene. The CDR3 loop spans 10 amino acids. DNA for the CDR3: TGTGCAAGCTCCACCTACGAGCAGTACTTC. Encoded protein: CASSTYEQYF.